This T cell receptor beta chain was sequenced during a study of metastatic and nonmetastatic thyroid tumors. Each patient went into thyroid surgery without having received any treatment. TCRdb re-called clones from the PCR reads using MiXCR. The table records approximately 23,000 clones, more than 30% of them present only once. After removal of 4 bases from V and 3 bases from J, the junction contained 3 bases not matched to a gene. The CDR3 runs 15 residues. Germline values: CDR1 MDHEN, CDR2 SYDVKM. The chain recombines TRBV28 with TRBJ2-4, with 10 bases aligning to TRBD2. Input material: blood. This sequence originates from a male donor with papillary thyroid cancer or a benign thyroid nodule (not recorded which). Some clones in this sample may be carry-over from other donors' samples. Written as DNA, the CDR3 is TGTGCCAGCAGTTCTGGACTAGCGGTCAAAAACATTCAGTACTTC. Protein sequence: CASSSGLAVKNIQYF.